The 23 T cell receptor beta chains reported below all come from one sample, sequenced in a study of regulatory T cells in long-lasting Graves disease. Regarding time point: persistent/refractory GD, antithyroid drugs over 5 years with positive TRAb. PBMC-extracted RNA yielded the TCR library. Building the TCR beta libraries relied on iRepertoire HTBI primers, and CDR3 regions underwent Arm-PCR. One entry per CDR3 protein results from TCRdb running MiXCR on the multiplex PCR reads. Among 400,000 to 500,000 distinct CDR3 sequences listed, less than 25% were seen once. The material was peripheral blood mononuclear cells (PBMCs), obtained when the disease was refractory, from a patient treated with antithyroid drugs. The receptors were sampled from a female donor with Graves disease.

J is TRBJ2-2 and V is TRBV7-3; TRBD2 aligns across 7 bases. Trimming removed 6 bases from V and 2 bases from J; junction bases left unmatched: 9. The CDR3 totals 16 residues. Looked up from germline, CDR1 is SGHTA and CDR2 is FQGTGA. The CDR3 is CASSRASGVNTGELFF. CDR3 sequence (DNA): TGTGCCAGCAGTCGTGCTAGCGGAGTTAACACCGGGGAGCTGTTTTTT.

Ten or more counts support this clonotype. This chain uses TRBV5-1 with TRBJ2-7; D gene unclear. V lost 3 bases and J lost 0, with 10 bases in between. There are 14 residues in the CDR3. In germline, CDR1 is SGHRS, CDR2 YFSETQ. The CDR3 loop reads CASSSHRTSYEQYF. The CDR3 DNA reads TGCGCCAGCAGCTCCCACAGAACCTCCTACGAGCAGTACTTC.

This clonotype was seen more than once but under ten times. The J gene is TRBJ1-1, the V gene TRBV5-1; TRBD1 is a possible D gene (6 bases). Trimming took off 4 bases at V and 5 bases at J, with 18 bases between the two ends. The CDR3 covers 15 residues. Germline-derived CDR1 and CDR2 are SGHRS and YFSETQ. The CDR3 nucleotides are TGCGCCAGCAGCCCCGAAGGACTAAGGGGGACTGAAGCTTTCTTT. It specifies CASSPEGLRGTEAFF.

The chain combines TRBV7-9 with TRBJ1-1, with TRBD1 matching 9 bases. Germline lookup yields CDR1 SEHNR and CDR2 FQNEAQ (reference sequence). This CDR3 has 14 amino acids. V gave up 5 bases and J gave up 5 bases; unmatched junction bases: 6. In DNA, the CDR3 is TGTGCCAGCAGCAGGACAGGGGCTGGGACTGAAGCTTTCTTT. Translating gives CASSRTGAGTEAFF. The variable domain in full, with the rest retrieved from reference TRBV7-9 and TRBJ1-1, is DTGVSQNPRHKITKRGQNVTFRCDPISEHNRLYWYRQTLGQGPEFLTYFQNEAQLEKSRLLSDRFSAERPKGSFSTLEIQRTEQGDSAMYLCASSRTGAGTEAFFGQGTRLTVV.

The gene calls are TRBV7-2 and TRBJ1-6; the D gene is possibly TRBD1 (6 bases). The germline V gene encodes CDR1 SGHTA and CDR2 FQGNSA. The CDR3 is 14 residues long. V was cut by 5 bases and J by 8 bases, with 13 bases left in between. CDR3 bases: TGTGCCAGCAGCCCCGAGCAGGGGCATTCACCCCTCCACTTT. This sequence encodes CASSPEQGHSPLHF.

J is TRBJ1-5 and V is TRBV7-9; 7 bases are shared with TRBD1. The CDR3 loop spans 14 amino acids. Germline assignment: CDR1 SEHNR and CDR2 FQNEAQ (reference sequence). The trim removed 3 bases at V and 5 bases at J, leaving 4 bases unmatched. Here the CDR3 reads CASSFDRVDQPQHF. CDR3 nucleotide sequence: TGTGCCAGCAGCTTCGACAGGGTGGATCAGCCCCAGCATTTT.

This clonotype showed up many times. The V gene is TRBV30, the J gene TRBJ1-1; D is undetermined. Trimming stripped 4 bases from V and 1 base from J, with 10 bases between. The CDR3 contains 13 residues. Germline V gene sequence: CDR1 GTSNPN, CDR2 SVGIG (reference sequence). As DNA, the CDR3 is TGTGCCTGGAATAAGTTGGGGAACACTGAAGCTTTCTTT. As protein: CAWNKLGNTEAFF.

This clonotype was observed many times. V and J are TRBV15 and TRBJ2-5; 8 nucleotides align to TRBD2. Germline V gives CDR1 LNHNV, CDR2 YYDKDF (reference sequence). V gave up 4 bases and J gave up 5 bases; unmatched junction bases: 12. The CDR3 totals 16 residues. Here the CDR3 DNA reads TGTGCCACCAGCACCCCCGGGGTAGCGGGACGGGAGACCCAGTACTTC. Translation: CATSTPGVAGRETQYF. The variable domain in full, completed from reference TRBV15 and TRBJ2-5, reads DAMVIQNPRYQVTQFGKPVTLSCSQTLNHNVMYWYQQKSSQAPKLLFHYYDKDFNNEADTPDNFQSRRPNTSFCFLDIRSPGLGDTAMYLCATSTPGVAGRETQYFGPGTRLLVL.

This clonotype was seen only a few times. The chain combines TRBV7-2 with TRBJ2-2; D might be TRBD2 (6 bases). This CDR3 spans 15 amino acids. V was trimmed by 2 bases and J by 5 bases, leaving 12 bases between them. Germline CDR1 and CDR2: SGHTA and FQGNSA. This CDR3 is CASSLSTGTTGELFF. The CDR3 DNA reads as TGTGCCAGCAGCTTAAGCACCGGGACTACCGGGGAGCTGTTTTTT.

This clonotype was detected many times. The CDR3 DNA follows: TGTGCCAGCAGCAAGATGTTGGGGGAGCAGTACTTC. The encoded protein is CASSKMLGEQYF. The chain uses TRBV11-2 and TRBJ2-7; D is undetermined. V lost 5 bases to trimming and J lost 7 bases, with 12 bases between them. CDR3 size: 12 residues. From germline, CDR1 is SGHAT and CDR2 FQNNGV.

The V gene is TRBV19, the J gene TRBJ2-7; TRBD2 matches 7 bases. CDR3 length: 15 residues. Germline V gene data show CDR1 as LNHDA and CDR2 as SQIVND (reference sequence). With 2 bases clipped from V and 2 bases from J, the junction kept 6 bases outside the gene matches. The CDR3: CASSISREAPYEQYF. The CDR3 nucleotides read TGTGCCAGTAGTATATCCCGGGAGGCACCCTACGAGCAGTACTTC.

This clonotype has at least ten counts. The V call is TRBV6-1, the J call TRBJ1-1; 7 nucleotides agree with TRBD1. The V gene's germline CDR1 is MNHNS and CDR2 SASEGT. With 5 bases clipped from V and 1 base from J, the junction kept 7 bases outside the gene matches. There are 15 residues in the CDR3. CDR3 nucleotides: TGTGCCAGCAGTCCCAGGGGGGGCGCGAACACTGAAGCTTTCTTT. Its protein is CASSPRGGANTEAFF.

The chain joins TRBV7-8 to TRBJ2-7; TRBD2 is a possible D gene (5 bases). The CDR3 runs 15 residues. The V end lost 2 bases, the J end lost 0 bases, and 11 bases lay between the germline ends. Germline V gene sequence: CDR1 SGHVS, CDR2 FQNEAQ. This chain's CDR3 is CASSLTGLGSYEQYF. The CDR3 region has the DNA TGTGCCAGCAGCTTAACCGGACTGGGCTCCTACGAGCAGTACTTC.

The chain links TRBV5-6 to TRBJ1-2; a possible D gene is TRBD1 (5 bases). CDR1 is SGHDT and CDR2 is YYEEEE in the germline V gene. CDR3 length equals 12 residues. V was pared by 0 bases and J by 8 bases, with 8 bases between. The CDR3 region has the DNA TGTGCCAGCAGCTTGGCCGAGGGGGGCTACACCTTC. It is translated as CASSLAEGGYTF.

The V gene is TRBV19, the J gene TRBJ2-5; 11 nucleotides align to TRBD2. CDR1 and CDR2 from the germline V gene are LNHDA and SQIVND (reference sequence). V dropped 1 base and J dropped 4; count of bases not matched to a gene: 11. The CDR3 is 18 residues long. The CDR3, as DNA: TGTGCCAGTAGTATAGCTCGGGTAGCGGGAGGGTCTCGAGAGACCCAGTACTTC. It translates to CASSIARVAGGSRETQYF.

The chain recombines TRBV7-9 with TRBJ2-7; TRBD2 agrees at 9 bases. CDR1 is SEHNR and CDR2 is FQNEAQ in the germline V gene (reference sequence). The CDR3 totals 15 residues. V was clipped by 5 bases and J by 9 bases; unmatched bases: 14. This CDR3 is CASSTSGAGGRGQYF. The CDR3, as DNA: TGTGCCAGCAGCACCTCCGGCGCGGGAGGGAGGGGGCAGTACTTC.

This clonotype has a count of ten or more. V usage is TRBV7-6 and J usage is TRBJ1-1; D is possibly TRBD1 (5 bases). V was trimmed by 4 bases and J by 7 bases, leaving 13 bases between them. Per the germline V gene, CDR1 is SGHVS and CDR2 is FNYEAQ. CDR3 length: 13 residues. The chain's CDR3 is CASSWDGANEAFF. In DNA, the CDR3 is TGTGCCAGCAGCTGGGACGGTGCGAATGAAGCTTTCTTT.

The chain is built from TRBV7-9 and TRBJ2-2; 9 bases fit TRBD2. The CDR3 has 18 residues. V shed 5 bases, J shed 2 bases, and the junction held 12 bases outside the gene matches. CDR1 is SEHNR, CDR2 FQNEAQ, per germline (reference sequence). The CDR3 bases are TGTGCCAGCAGCACGGGATTACTGACTAGCGGAAACACCGGGGAGCTGTTTTTT. Its protein is CASSTGLLTSGNTGELFF.

This clonotype was seen at least ten times. The V gene is TRBV19, the J gene TRBJ1-1, with D unresolved. Germline lookup yields CDR1 LNHDA and CDR2 SQIVND (reference sequence). V shed 1 base and J shed 0 bases, with 12 bases lying between them. The CDR3 runs 16 residues. Written as DNA, the CDR3 is TGTGCCAGTAGTATAGTTCACAGTTCGATGAACACTGAAGCTTTCTTT. As protein: CASSIVHSSMNTEAFF.

This clonotype was counted ten times or more. V is TRBV2 and J is TRBJ1-1; TRBD1 is a possible D gene (5 bases). This CDR3 has 14 residues. V lost 7 bases, J lost 5 bases, and 17 bases lay in between. Germline loops: CDR1 SNHLY, CDR2 FYNNEI. This CDR3 reads CASMRGGQWTEAFF. CDR3 DNA sequence: TGTGCCAGCATGAGGGGAGGGCAGTGGACTGAAGCTTTCTTT.

This clonotype was observed many times. The chain combines TRBV20-1 with TRBJ1-1; D is ambiguous. The CDR3 has 10 residues. V gave up 6 bases and J gave up 7 bases, with 9 bases separating them. Germline assignment: CDR1 DFQATT and CDR2 SNEGSKA (reference sequence). CDR3 amino acids: CSAREYEAFF. The CDR3, as DNA: TGCAGTGCCCGAGAGTATGAAGCTTTCTTT.

V usage is TRBV7-9 and J usage is TRBJ1-5; 12 bases fit TRBD1. The germline V gene encodes CDR1 SEHNR and CDR2 FQNEAQ (reference sequence). The junction had 15 bases not matched to a gene; V was cut back by 5 bases and J by 1 base. CDR3 length: 20 amino acids. DNA of the CDR3: TGTGCCAGCAGCCTCTCCGGACCCGGGACAGGGGGCGCGAGCAATCAGCCCCAGCATTTT. This codes for CASSLSGPGTGGASNQPQHF.

There are many counts of this clonotype. This rearrangement joins TRBV7-3 to TRBJ2-2; 10 bases line up with TRBD1. The germline CDR1 and CDR2 sequences are SGHTA and FQGTGA. The length of the CDR3 is 15 residues. Germline trimming cut 2 bases from V and 5 bases from J; bases unmatched to any gene: 2. The CDR3, as DNA: TGTGCCAGCAGCTTAGACAGGGGGCGGACCGGGGAGCTGTTTTTT. Translation gives CASSLDRGRTGELFF.